This entry lists 13 T cell receptor beta chains sequenced from one sample in a study of low-dose radiotherapy and immunotherapy resistance in tumors. Alpha and beta chains were covered, as first-strand cDNA relied on TRAV- and TRBV-specific primers. TCRs were amplified for roughly 20 PCR cycles with a constant-region primer and V-primer adapter. Each CDR3 protein is one row after TCRdb ran MiXCR on the reads. Of over 5,500 distinct CDR3 sequences in the sample, 55% to 75% are singletons; the top ten hold 12%. These receptors were taken from a human donor with advanced metastatic prostate, ovarian, gallbladder or colorectal cancer (not recorded which). This table probably holds off-target reads from a library built for another chain.

In its sample, this clonotype was seen a few times. This chain links TRBV5-3 with TRBJ2-7; tentatively, D is TRBD1 (6 bases). TRBV5-3 falls under the ORF class, with uncertain function. The CDR3 runs to 14 residues. V lost 8 bases, J lost 0 bases, and 15 bases lay in between. CDR3 coding DNA: TGTGCCAGCAGCCCCGACAGGATCTCCTACGAGCAGTACTTC. Its protein is CASSPDRISYEQYF.

V usage is TRBV21-1 and J usage is TRBJ2-5; whether TRBD1, the table's D call, matches the DNA was not checked. TRBV21-1 is labeled a pseudogene. The CDR3 runs to 16 residues. The CDR3 DNA is TGTGCCAGCAGCAACACCGGGACAGGGGCCGAAGAGACCCAGTACTTC. Its translation is CASSNTGTGAEETQYF.

The rearrangement joins TRBV4-2 to TRBJ2-5; D unclear. CDR1 LGHNA and CDR2 YNFKEQ come from the germline V gene. This CDR3 spans 13 amino acids. With 1 base removed from V and 0 bases from J, the gap between germline ends came to 3 bases. In nucleotides, the CDR3 is TGTGCCAGCAGCCAAGGGTACCAAGAGACCCAGTACTTC. This translates into CASSQGYQETQYF.

The chain uses TRBV20-1 and TRBJ2-7; 9 nucleotides match TRBD2. The CDR3 is made up of 16 amino acids. Germline CDR1 is DFQATT and CDR2 is SNEGSKA (reference sequence). Losses at the gene ends were 1 base for V and 0 bases for J; bases not matched to a gene: 7. The CDR3 DNA sequence: TGCAGTGCTAGAGTGGGGCGGGAGGGTTTCTCCTACGAGCAGTACTTC. Translated: CSARVGREGFSYEQYF.

J is TRBJ2-7 and V is TRBV5-5, with TRBD1 matching 9 bases. Germline V gene lookup returns CDR1 SGHKS and CDR2 YYEKEE (reference sequence). J gave up 1 base and V 2 bases, and 4 bases lay outside the gene matches. The length of the CDR3 is 15 residues. The CDR3 protein is CASSFLGQGSYEQYF. Written as DNA, the CDR3 is TGTGCCAGCAGCTTTTTAGGACAGGGGTCCTACGAGCAGTACTTC.

The chain uses TRBV27 and TRBJ2-1, with 9 bases lining up with TRBD2. CDR1 and CDR2 from the germline V gene are MNHEY and SMNVEV (reference sequence). The CDR3 length is 15 residues. The V and J ends lost 5 bases and 3 bases, in that order; junction bases with no gene match: 5. The CDR3 sequence is CASSETLAGYNEQFF. The DNA for the CDR3 is TGTGCCAGCAGTGAGACACTAGCGGGCTACAATGAGCAGTTCTTC.

J is TRBJ1-1 and V is TRBV5-4; TRBD1 aligns across 7 bases. From germline, CDR1 is SGHNT and CDR2 YYREEE (reference sequence). The CDR3 is made up of 17 amino acids. The V and J ends lost 4 bases and 3 bases, in that order; junction bases with no gene match: 15. This CDR3 reads CASSLTQGGWEDTEAFF. The CDR3, as DNA: TGTGCCAGCAGCCTCACCCAGGGGGGGTGGGAAGACACTGAAGCTTTCTTT.

CDR3: CASSTGGNTGELFF. CDR3 bases: TGTGCCAGCTCGACGGGAGGGAACACCGGGGAGCTGTTTTTT. This chain links TRBV28 with TRBJ2-2; TRBD2 matches 7 bases. The CDR3 is made up of 14 amino acids. The V segment lost 8 bases and the J segment 1 base; nucleotides outside the gene matches: 4. CDR1 and CDR2 (germline): MDHEN, SYDVKM.

The rearrangement joins TRBV5-4 to TRBJ2-5; D may correspond to TRBD1 or TRBD2 (6 bases each). Trimming removed 4 bases at V and 4 bases at J, with 17 bases between. The germline V gene encodes CDR1 SGHNT and CDR2 YYREEE (reference sequence). The CDR3 extends over 15 amino acids. The CDR3 nucleotides are TGTGCCAGCAGCCCGGAGGGCGGACAGATAGAGACCCAGTACTTC. This sequence encodes CASSPEGGQIETQYF. Filled out from reference TRBV5-4 and TRBJ2-5, the complete variable domain reads ETGVTQSPTHLIKTRGQQVTLRCSSQSGHNTVSWYQQALGQGPQFIFQYYREEENGRGNFPPRFSGLQFPNYSSELNVNALELDDSALYLCASSPEGGQIETQYFGPGTRLLVL.

This clonotype turned up a few times. This chain links TRBV25-1 with TRBJ2-2; the D gene is possibly TRBD2 (7 bases). The CDR3 sequence is 14 residues long. Trimming shortened V by 6 bases and J by 4 bases, and 12 bases separated the two germline ends. Germline CDR1 reads MGHDK; CDR2 reads SYGVNS. The CDR3, as DNA: TGTGCCAGCAGAGGGGGGGCCGGCACCGGGGAGCTGTTTTTT. This codes for CASRGGAGTGELFF. Supplemented by reference TRBV25-1 and TRBJ2-2, the full variable domain reads EADIYQTPRYLVIGTGKKITLECSQTMGHDKMYWYQQDPGMELHLIHYSYGVNSTEKGDLSSESTVSRIRTEHFPLTLESARPSHTSQYLCASRGGAGTGELFFGEGSRLTVL.

The V gene is TRBV5-1, the J gene TRBJ2-1; TRBD2 matches at 10 bases. Germline V lookup: CDR1 SGHRS, CDR2 YFSETQ. The V and J ends lost 4 bases and 4 bases, in that order; junction bases with no gene match: 11. This CDR3 has 17 amino acids. The CDR3 is CASSRTTTSGNYNEQFF. CDR3 nucleotides: TGCGCCAGCAGCCGGACTACTACTAGCGGGAATTACAATGAGCAGTTCTTC.

The CDR3 sequence: CASSFQGNEQFF. CDR3 nucleotide sequence: TGTGCCAGCAGTTTTCAGGGCAATGAGCAGTTCTTC. The chain joins TRBV27 to TRBJ2-1; D possibly corresponds to TRBD1 (5 bases). The V end was cut by 3 bases, the J end by 6 bases, with 6 bases between. Germline-derived CDR1 and CDR2 are MNHEY and SMNVEV (reference sequence). This CDR3 region has 12 residues.

The chain combines TRBV9 with TRBJ2-1; no clear D gene. CDR1 SGDLS and CDR2 YYNGEE come from the germline V gene. V was clipped by 4 bases and J by 5 bases, with 13 bases between them. This CDR3 is built from 14 residues. The CDR3 sequence is CASSTRTQNNEQFF. The CDR3 nucleotides are TGTGCCAGCAGCACCCGGACCCAGAACAATGAGCAGTTCTTC.